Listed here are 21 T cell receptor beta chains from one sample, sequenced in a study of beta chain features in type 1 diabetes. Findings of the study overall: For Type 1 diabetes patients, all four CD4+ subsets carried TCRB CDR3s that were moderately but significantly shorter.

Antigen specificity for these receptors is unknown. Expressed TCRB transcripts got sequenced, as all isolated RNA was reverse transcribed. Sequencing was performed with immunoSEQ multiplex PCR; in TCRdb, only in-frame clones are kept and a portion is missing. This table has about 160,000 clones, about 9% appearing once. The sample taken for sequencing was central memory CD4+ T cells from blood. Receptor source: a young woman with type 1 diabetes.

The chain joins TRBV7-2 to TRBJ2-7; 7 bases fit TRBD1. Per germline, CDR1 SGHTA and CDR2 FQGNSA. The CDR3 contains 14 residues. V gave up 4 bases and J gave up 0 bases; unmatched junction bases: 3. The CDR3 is CASSSRQGSYEQYF. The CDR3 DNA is TGTGCCAGCAGCTCCCGACAGGGCTCCTACGAGCAGTACTTC.

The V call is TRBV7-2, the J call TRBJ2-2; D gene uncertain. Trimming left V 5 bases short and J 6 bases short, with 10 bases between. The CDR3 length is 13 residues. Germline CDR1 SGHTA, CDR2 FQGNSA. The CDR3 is CASSNKWPGELFF. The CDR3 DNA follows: TGTGCCAGCAGCAATAAATGGCCCGGGGAGCTGTTTTTT.

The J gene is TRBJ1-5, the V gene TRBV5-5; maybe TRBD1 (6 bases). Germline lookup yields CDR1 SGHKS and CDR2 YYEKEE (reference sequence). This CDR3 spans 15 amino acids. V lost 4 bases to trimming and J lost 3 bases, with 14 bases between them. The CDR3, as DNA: TGTGCCAGCAGCCCAGGGCGGACAGACAATCAGCCCCAGCATTTT. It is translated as CASSPGRTDNQPQHF. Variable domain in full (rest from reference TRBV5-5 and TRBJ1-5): DAGVTQSPTHLIKTRGQQVTLRCSPISGHKSVSWYQQVLGQGPQFIFQYYEKEERGRGNFPDRFSARQFPNYSSELNVNALLLGDSALYLCASSPGRTDNQPQHFGDGTRLSIL.

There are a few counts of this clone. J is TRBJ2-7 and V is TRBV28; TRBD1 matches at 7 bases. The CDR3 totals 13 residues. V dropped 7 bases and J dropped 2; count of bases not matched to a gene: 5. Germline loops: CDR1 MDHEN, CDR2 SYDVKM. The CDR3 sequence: CASTLGQAYEQYF. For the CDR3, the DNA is TGTGCCAGCACCCTAGGACAGGCCTACGAGCAGTACTTC.

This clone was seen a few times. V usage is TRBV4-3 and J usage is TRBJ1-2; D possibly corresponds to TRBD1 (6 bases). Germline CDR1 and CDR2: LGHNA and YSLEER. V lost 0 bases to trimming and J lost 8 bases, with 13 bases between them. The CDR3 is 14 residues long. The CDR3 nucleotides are TGCGCCAGCAGCCAAGAGGGAACAGGGCGAGGCTACACCTTC. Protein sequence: CASSQEGTGRGYTF.

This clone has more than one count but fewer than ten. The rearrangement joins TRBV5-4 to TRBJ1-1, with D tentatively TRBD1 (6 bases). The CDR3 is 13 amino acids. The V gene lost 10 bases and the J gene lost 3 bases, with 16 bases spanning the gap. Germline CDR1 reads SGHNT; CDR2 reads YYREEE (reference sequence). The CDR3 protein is CAGFRGFDTEAFF. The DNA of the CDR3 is TGTGCCGGATTCAGGGGCTTCGACACTGAAGCTTTCTTT.

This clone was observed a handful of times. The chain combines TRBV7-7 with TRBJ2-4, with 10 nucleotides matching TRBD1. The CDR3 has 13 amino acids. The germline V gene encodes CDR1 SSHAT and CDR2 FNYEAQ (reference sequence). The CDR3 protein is CASSSGQGNIQYF. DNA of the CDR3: TGTGCTAGCTCCTCGGGACAGGGGAACATTCAGTACTTC.

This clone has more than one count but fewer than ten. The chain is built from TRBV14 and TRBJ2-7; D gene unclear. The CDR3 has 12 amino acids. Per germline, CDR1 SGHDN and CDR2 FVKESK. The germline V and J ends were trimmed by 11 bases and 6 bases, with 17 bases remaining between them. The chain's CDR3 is CAAHLGSLEQYF. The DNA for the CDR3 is TGTGCCGCACATCTGGGCAGTCTCGAGCAGTACTTC.

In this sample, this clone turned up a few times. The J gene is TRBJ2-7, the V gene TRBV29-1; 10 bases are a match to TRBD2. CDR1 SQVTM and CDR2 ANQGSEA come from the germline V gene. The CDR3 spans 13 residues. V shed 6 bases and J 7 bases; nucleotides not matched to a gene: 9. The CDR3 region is CSVRAGGTGEQYF. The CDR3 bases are TGCAGCGTCAGAGCGGGAGGGACGGGTGAGCAGTACTTC.

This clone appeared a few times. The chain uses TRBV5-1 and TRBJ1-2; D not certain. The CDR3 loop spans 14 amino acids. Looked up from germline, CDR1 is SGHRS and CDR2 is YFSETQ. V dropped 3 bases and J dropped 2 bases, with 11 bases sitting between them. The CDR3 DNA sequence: TGCGCCAGCAGCTCGCCCGACGGGAACTATGGCTACACCTTC. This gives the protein CASSSPDGNYGYTF.

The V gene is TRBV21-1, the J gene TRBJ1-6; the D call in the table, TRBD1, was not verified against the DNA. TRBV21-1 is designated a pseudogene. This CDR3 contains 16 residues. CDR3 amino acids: CASSKFATARDSPLHF. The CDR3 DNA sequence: TGTGCCAGCAGCAAGTTCGCGACAGCTAGAGATTCACCCCTCCACTTT.

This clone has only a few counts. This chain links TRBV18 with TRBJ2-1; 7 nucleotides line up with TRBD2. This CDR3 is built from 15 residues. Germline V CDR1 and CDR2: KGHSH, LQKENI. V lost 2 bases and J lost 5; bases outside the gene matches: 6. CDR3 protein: CASSPRGGDNNEQFF. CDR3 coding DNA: TGTGCCAGCTCACCAAGGGGAGGGGATAACAATGAGCAGTTCTTC.

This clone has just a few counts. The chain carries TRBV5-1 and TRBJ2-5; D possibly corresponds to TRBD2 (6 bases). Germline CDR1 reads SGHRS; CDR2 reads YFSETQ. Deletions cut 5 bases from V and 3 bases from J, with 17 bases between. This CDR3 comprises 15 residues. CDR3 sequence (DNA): TGCGCCAGCAGTTCCCTTAGGGTAGCGGAAGAGACCCAGTACTTC. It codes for CASSSLRVAEETQYF.

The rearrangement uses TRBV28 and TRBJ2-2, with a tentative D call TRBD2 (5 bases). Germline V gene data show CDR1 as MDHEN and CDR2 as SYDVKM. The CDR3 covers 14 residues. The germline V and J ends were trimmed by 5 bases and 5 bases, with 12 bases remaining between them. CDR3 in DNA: TGTGCCAGCAGTGGGTGGGAGTCAACCGGGGAGCTGTTTTTT. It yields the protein CASSGWESTGELFF.

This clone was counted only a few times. CDR3 nucleotides: TGTGCCAGCAGCCAAGATATCGCCTACGAGCAGTACTTC. Its translation is CASSQDIAYEQYF. The J gene is TRBJ2-7, the V gene TRBV4-2, with unresolved D. The germline CDR1 and CDR2 sequences are LGHNA and YNFKEQ. This CDR3 has 13 residues. Trimming removed 0 bases at V and 2 bases at J, with 5 bases between.

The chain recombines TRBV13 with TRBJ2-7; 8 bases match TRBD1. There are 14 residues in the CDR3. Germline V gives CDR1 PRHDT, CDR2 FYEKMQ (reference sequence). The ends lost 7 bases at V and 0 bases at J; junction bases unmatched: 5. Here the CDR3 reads CASTDGQGSYEQYF. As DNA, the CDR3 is TGTGCCAGCACCGATGGACAGGGCTCCTACGAGCAGTACTTC.

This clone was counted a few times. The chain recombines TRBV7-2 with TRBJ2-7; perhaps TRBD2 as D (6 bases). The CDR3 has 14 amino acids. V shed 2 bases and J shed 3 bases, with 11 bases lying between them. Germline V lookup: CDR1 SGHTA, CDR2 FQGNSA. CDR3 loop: CASSLPGAGYEQYF. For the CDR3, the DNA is TGTGCCAGCAGCTTACCGGGAGCCGGCTACGAGCAGTACTTC.

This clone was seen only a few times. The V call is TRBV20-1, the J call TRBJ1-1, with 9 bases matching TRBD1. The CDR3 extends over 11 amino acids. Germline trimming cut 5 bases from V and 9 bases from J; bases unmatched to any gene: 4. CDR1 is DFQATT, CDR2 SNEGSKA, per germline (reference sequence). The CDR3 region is CSARDREKAFF. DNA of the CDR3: TGCAGTGCTCGGGACAGGGAAAAAGCTTTCTTT.

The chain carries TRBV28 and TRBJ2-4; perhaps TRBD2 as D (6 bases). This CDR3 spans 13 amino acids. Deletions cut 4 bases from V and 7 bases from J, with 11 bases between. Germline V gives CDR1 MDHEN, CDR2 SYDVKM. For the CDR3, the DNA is TGTGCCAGCAGTTGGGGGGACTGGAACATTCAGTACTTC. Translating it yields CASSWGDWNIQYF.

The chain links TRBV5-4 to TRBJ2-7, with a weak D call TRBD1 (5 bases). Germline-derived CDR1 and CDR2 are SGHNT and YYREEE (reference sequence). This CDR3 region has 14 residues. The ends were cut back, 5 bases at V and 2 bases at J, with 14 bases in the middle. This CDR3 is CASSRREVAYEQYF. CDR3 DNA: TGTGCCAGCAGTCGCAGGGAAGTCGCCTACGAGCAGTACTTC.

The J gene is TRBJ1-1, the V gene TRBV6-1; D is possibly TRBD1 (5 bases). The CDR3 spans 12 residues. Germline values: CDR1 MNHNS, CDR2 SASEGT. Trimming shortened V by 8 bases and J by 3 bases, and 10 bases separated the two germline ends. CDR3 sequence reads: CASRRGHTEAFF. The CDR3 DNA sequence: TGTGCCAGCCGGCGGGGACACACTGAAGCTTTCTTT.